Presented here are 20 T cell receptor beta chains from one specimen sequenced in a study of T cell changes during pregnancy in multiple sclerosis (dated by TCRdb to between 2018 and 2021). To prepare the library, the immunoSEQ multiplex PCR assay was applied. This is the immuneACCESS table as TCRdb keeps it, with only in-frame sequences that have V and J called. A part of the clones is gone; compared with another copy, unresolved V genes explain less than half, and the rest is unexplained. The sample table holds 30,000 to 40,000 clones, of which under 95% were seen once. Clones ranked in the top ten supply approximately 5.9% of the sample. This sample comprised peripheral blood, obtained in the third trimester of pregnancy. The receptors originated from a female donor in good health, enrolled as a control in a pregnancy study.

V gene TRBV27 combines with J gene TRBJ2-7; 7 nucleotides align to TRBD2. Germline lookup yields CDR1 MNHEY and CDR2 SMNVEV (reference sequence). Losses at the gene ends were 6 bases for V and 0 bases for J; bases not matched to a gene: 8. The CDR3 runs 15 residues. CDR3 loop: CASREAGTSSYEQYF. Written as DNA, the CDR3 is TGTGCCAGCAGAGAAGCGGGAACCTCCTCCTACGAGCAGTACTTC.

DNA for the CDR3: TGTGCCAGCAGATCAGACAGGGTAGGGAACTATGGCTACACCTTC. Residues: CASRSDRVGNYGYTF. The chain uses TRBV7-9 and TRBJ1-2; 7 positions agree with TRBD1. CDR1 is SEHNR, CDR2 FQNEAQ, per germline (reference sequence). This CDR3 is 15 amino acids long. V lost 6 bases to trimming and J lost 2 bases; unmatched junction nucleotides: 9.

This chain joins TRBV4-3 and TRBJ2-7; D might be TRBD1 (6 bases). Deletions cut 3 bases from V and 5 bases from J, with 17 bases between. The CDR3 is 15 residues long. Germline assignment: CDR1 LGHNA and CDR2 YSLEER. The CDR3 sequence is CASSHAGRGEHEQYF. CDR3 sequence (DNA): TGCGCCAGCAGCCACGCCGGCAGGGGAGAACACGAGCAGTACTTC.

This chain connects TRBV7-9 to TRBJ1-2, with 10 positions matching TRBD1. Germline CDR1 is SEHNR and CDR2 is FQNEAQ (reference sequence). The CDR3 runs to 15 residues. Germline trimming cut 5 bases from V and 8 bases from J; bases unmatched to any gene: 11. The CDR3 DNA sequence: TGTGCCAGCAGCCCTAGCCAGGGACAGGGGCCGGGCTACACCTTC. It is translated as CASSPSQGQGPGYTF. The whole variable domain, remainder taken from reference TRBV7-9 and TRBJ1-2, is DTGVSQNPRHKITKRGQNVTFRCDPISEHNRLYWYRQTLGQGPEFLTYFQNEAQLEKSRLLSDRFSAERPKGSFSTLEIQRTEQGDSAMYLCASSPSQGQGPGYTFGSGTRLTVV.

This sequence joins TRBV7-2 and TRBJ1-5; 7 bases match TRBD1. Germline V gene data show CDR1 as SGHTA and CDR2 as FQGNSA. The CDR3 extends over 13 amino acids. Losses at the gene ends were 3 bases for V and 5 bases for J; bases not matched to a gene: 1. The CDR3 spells CASSFRGDQPQHF. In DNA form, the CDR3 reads TGTGCCAGCAGCTTCAGGGGGGATCAGCCCCAGCATTTT.

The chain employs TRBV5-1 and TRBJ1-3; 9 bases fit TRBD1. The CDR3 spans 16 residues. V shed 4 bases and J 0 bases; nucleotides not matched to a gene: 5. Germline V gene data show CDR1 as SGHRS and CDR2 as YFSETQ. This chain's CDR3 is CASSAGTGNSGNTIYF. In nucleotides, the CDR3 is TGCGCCAGCAGCGCGGGGACAGGGAACTCTGGAAACACCATATATTTT.

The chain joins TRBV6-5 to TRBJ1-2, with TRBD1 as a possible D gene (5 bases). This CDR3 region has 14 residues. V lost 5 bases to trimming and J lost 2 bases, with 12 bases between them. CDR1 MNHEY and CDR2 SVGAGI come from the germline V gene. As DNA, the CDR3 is TGTGCCAGCAGTCCCGGACACCTGAACTATGGCTACACCTTC. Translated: CASSPGHLNYGYTF.

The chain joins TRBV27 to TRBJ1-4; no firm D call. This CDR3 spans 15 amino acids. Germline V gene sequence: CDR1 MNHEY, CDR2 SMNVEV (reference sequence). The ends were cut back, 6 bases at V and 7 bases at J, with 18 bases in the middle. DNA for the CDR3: TGTGCCAGCAGACCCCGGCGGGGAAGCCGTGAAAAACTGTTTTTT. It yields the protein CASRPRRGSREKLFF.

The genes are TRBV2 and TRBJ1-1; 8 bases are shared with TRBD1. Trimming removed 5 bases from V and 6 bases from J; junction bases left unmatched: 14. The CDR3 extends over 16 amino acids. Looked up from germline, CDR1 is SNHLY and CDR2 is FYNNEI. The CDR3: CASSFMGRQGLAEAFF. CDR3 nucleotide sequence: TGTGCCAGCAGTTTTATGGGGAGACAGGGGTTGGCTGAAGCTTTCTTT.

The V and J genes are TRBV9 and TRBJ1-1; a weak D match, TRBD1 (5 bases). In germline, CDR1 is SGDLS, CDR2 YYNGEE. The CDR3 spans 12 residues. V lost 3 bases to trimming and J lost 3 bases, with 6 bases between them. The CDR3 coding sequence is TGTGCCAGCAGCGGGGGGGACACTGAAGCTTTCTTT. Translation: CASSGGDTEAFF. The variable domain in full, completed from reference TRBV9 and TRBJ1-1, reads DSGVTQTPKHLITATGQRVTLRCSPRSGDLSVYWYQQSLDQGLQFLIQYYNGEERAKGNILERFSAQQFPDLHSELNLSSLELGDSALYFCASSGGDTEAFFGQGTRLTVV.

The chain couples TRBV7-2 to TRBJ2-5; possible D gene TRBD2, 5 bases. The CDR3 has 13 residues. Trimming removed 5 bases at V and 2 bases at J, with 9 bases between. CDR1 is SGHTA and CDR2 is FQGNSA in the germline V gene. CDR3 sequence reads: CASSPDYQETQYF. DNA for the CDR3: TGTGCCAGCAGCCCCGACTATCAAGAGACCCAGTACTTC.

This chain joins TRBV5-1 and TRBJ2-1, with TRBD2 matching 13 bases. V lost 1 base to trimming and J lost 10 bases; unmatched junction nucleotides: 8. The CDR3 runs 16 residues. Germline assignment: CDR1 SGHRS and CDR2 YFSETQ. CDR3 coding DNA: TGCGCCAGCAGCTTGCAACTAGCGGGAGGGCCCAGGGAGCAGTTCTTC. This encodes CASSLQLAGGPREQFF.

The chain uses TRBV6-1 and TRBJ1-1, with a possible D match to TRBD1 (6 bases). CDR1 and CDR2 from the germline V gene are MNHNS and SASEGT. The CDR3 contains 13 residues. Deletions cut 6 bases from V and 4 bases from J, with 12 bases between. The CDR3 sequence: CASSRPGATEAFF. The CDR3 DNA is TGTGCCAGCAGCCGACCAGGGGCCACTGAAGCTTTCTTT.

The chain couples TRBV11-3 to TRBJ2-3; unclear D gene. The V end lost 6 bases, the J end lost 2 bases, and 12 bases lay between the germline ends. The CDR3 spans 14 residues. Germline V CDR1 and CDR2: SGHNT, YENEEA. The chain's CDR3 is CASRSSQNTDTQYF. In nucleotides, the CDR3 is TGTGCCAGCAGAAGTTCCCAGAACACAGATACGCAGTATTTT. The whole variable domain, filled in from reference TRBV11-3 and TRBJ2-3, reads EAGVVQSPRYKIIEKKQPVAFWCNPISGHNTLYWYLQNLGQGPELLIRYENEEAVDDSQLPKDRFSAERLKGVDSTLKIQPAELGDSAVYLCASRSSQNTDTQYFGPGTRLTVL.

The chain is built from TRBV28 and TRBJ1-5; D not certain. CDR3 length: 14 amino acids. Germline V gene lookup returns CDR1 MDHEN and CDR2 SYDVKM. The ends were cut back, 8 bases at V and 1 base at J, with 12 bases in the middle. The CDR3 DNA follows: TGTGCCAGCTGGTCCGGAGGAAGCAATCAGCCCCAGCATTTT. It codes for CASWSGGSNQPQHF.

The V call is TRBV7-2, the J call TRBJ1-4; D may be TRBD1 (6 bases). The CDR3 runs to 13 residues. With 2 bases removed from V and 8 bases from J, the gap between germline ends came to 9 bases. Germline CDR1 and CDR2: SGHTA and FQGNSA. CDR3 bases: TGTGCCAGCAGCTTAACAGGGAAGGAAAAACTGTTTTTT. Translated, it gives CASSLTGKEKLFF.

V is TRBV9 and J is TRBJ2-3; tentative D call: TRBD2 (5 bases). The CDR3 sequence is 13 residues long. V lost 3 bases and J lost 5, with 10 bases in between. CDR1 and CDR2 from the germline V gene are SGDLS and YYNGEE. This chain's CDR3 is CASSGRGEDTQYF. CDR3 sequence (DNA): TGTGCCAGCAGCGGTCGGGGTGAAGATACGCAGTATTTT.

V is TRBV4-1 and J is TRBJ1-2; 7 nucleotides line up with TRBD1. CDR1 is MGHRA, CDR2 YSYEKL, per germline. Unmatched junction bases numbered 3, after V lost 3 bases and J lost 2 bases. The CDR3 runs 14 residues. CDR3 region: CASSHRQGNYGYTF. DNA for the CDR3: TGCGCCAGCAGCCATCGACAGGGAAACTATGGCTACACCTTC.

DNA for the CDR3: TGTGCCAGTAGTATATTAGCTTCTAACTATGGCTACACCTTC. Its protein is CASSILASNYGYTF. The chain employs TRBV19 and TRBJ1-2; unclear D gene. CDR3 length: 14 amino acids. V lost 2 bases to trimming and J lost 0 bases, with 7 bases between them. CDR1 and CDR2 (germline): LNHDA, SQIVND (reference sequence).

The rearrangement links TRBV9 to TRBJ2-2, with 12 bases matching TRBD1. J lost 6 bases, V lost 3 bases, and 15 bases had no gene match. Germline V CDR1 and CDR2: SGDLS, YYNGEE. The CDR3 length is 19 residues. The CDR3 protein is CASSGSGTGGAGVAGELFF. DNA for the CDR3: TGTGCCAGCAGCGGATCAGGGACAGGGGGCGCTGGGGTTGCCGGGGAGCTGTTTTTT.